The 22 T cell receptor beta chains below all came from one sample that was sequenced in a study of OX40 agonist ivuxolimab in advanced cancers. Assay used: immunoSEQ multiplex PCR; TCRdb lists only in-frame clones, some missing. Of 100,000 to 150,000 clones in the sample, about 93% were seen once. The material was CD4+ or CD8+ T cells sorted from blood, obtained in a trial of the OX40 agonist ivuxolimab. The source is an adult with an advanced solid tumor such as melanoma, head and neck, liver or kidney cancer.

This clone was observed once. This chain links TRBV5-1 with TRBJ2-3; D might be TRBD1 (6 bases). This CDR3 spans 17 amino acids. Germline V CDR1 and CDR2: SGHRS, YFSETQ. Trimming took 0 bases from V and 2 from J, leaving 16 bases between them. The CDR3 region has the DNA TGCGCCAGCAGCTTGGAGAGGGGGTCCCAATACACAGATACGCAGTATTTT. Protein sequence: CASSLERGSQYTDTQYF.

This clone is a singleton in its sample. J is TRBJ2-7 and V is TRBV6-5; the match to TRBD2 covers 8 bases. Germline values: CDR1 MNHEY, CDR2 SVGAGI. The CDR3 is made up of 14 amino acids. V lost 9 bases to trimming and J lost 6 bases; unmatched junction nucleotides: 13. The CDR3 DNA is TGTGCCAGTGGGCGGGGGGTAATATCTGGCGAGCAGTACTTC. It codes for CASGRGVISGEQYF.

This clone has only a few counts. This chain connects TRBV5-4 to TRBJ2-7; D not resolved. This CDR3 is built from 12 residues. Trimming took off 0 bases at V and 9 bases at J, with 10 bases between the two ends. Germline lookup yields CDR1 SGHNT and CDR2 YYREEE (reference sequence). CDR3 coding DNA: TGTGCCAGCAGCTTGGCCGGAAAACGGCAGTACTTC. Its translation is CASSLAGKRQYF.

The chain recombines TRBV10-2 with TRBJ2-3; 7 bases align to TRBD1. The trim removed 5 bases at V and 0 bases at J, leaving 5 bases unmatched. The germline V gene encodes CDR1 WSHSY and CDR2 SAAADI. The CDR3 runs to 15 residues. The CDR3 DNA follows: TGCGCCAGCAGTCGTGACAGGGCAAGCACAGATACGCAGTATTTT. Translated, it gives CASSRDRASTDTQYF.

The chain employs TRBV30 and TRBJ2-3, with D hard to call. CDR1 and CDR2 from the germline V gene are GTSNPN and SVGIG (reference sequence). This CDR3 is 17 amino acids long. V was cut by 1 base and J by 3 bases, with 20 bases left in between. CDR3 loop: CAWSEPPLGRLTDTQYF. In DNA, the CDR3 is TGTGCCTGGAGTGAACCTCCCTTGGGCCGGTTGACAGATACGCAGTATTTT.

The chain couples TRBV6-5 to TRBJ1-5; TRBD1 might be the D (5 bases). Germline CDR1 is MNHEY and CDR2 is SVGAGI. Trimming removed 5 bases from V and 5 bases from J, with 13 bases in between. The CDR3 consists of 14 residues. This chain's CDR3 is CASSPPGADQPQHF. DNA of the CDR3: TGTGCCAGCAGTCCCCCCGGGGCCGATCAGCCCCAGCATTTT.

This chain joins TRBV11-3 and TRBJ2-3; TRBD2 agrees at 8 bases. Per the germline V gene, CDR1 is SGHNT and CDR2 is YENEEA. The CDR3 is made up of 18 amino acids. V trimming: 1 base; J trimming: 2 bases; junction bases outside the gene matches: 11. The DNA of the CDR3 is TGTGCCAGCAGCTTAGGGGCGGGGGGACCCCTTCTCACAGATACGCAGTATTTT. Translated, it gives CASSLGAGGPLLTDTQYF.

This chain links TRBV2 with TRBJ1-5, with no clear D. CDR1 and CDR2 (germline): SNHLY, FYNNEI. CDR3 size: 15 residues. V gave up 3 bases and J gave up 3 bases, with 12 bases separating them. The CDR3 region has the DNA TGTGCCAGCAGTGAGGGCGCGGGATTCAATCAGCCCCAGCATTTT. Translation: CASSEGAGFNQPQHF.

The V gene is TRBV18, the J gene TRBJ2-1; 7 nucleotides line up with TRBD2. Germline V gene sequence: CDR1 KGHSH, CDR2 LQKENI. Trimming removed 0 bases from V and 5 bases from J; junction bases left unmatched: 7. This CDR3 is built from 16 residues. The chain's CDR3 is CASSPPSAGRNNEQFF. Here the CDR3 DNA reads TGTGCCAGCTCACCACCGTCAGCGGGGAGAAACAATGAGCAGTTCTTC.

This clone was counted a single time. The chain couples TRBV6-6 to TRBJ2-7; the D is unclear. Germline loops: CDR1 MNHNY, CDR2 SVGAGI (reference sequence). The CDR3 totals 11 residues. Trimming shortened V by 5 bases and J by 7 bases, and 9 bases separated the two germline ends. CDR3 region: CASSPGLEQYF. CDR3 bases: TGTGCCAGCAGTCCTGGGTTAGAGCAGTACTTC.

This clone was seen only a few times. Relative to the germline gene, one junction end is altered; a read error may explain this. The chain couples TRBV11-2 to TRBJ1-2; possibly TRBD1 for D (5 bases). The V gene's germline CDR1 is SGHAT and CDR2 FQNNGV. This CDR3 is built from 11 residues. CDR3 loop: CASGLRGGYTF. The CDR3 bases are TGTGCCAGCGGCTTAAGGGGAGGCTACACCTTC.

This clone was observed a few times. J is TRBJ2-4 and V is TRBV5-1; 15 nucleotides align to TRBD2. The CDR3 contains 24 residues. Trimming took 4 bases from V and 0 from J; bases not matched to a gene: 23. CDR1 is SGHRS, CDR2 YFSETQ, per germline. This chain's CDR3 is CASSLLGTGATGLAGGRAKNIQYF. The CDR3 bases are TGCGCCAGCAGCCTCCTGGGGACAGGGGCGACTGGACTAGCGGGAGGGCGAGCCAAAAACATTCAGTACTTC.

This clone was picked up many times. The chain joins TRBV5-8 to TRBJ1-5; 8 bases are shared with TRBD1. Germline loops: CDR1 SGHTS, CDR2 YDEGEE. This CDR3 has 14 amino acids. V shed 4 bases and J 5 bases; nucleotides not matched to a gene: 5. The CDR3 spells CASSGQGRDQPQHF. CDR3 nucleotide sequence: TGTGCCAGCAGCGGACAGGGACGGGATCAGCCCCAGCATTTT.

This chain uses TRBV25-1 with TRBJ2-5; 8 bases line up with TRBD1. The CDR3 loop spans 14 amino acids. Germline CDR1 MGHDK, CDR2 SYGVNS. Trimming took 6 bases from V and 4 from J; bases not matched to a gene: 7. The CDR3, as DNA: TGTGCCAGCAGCCTCGGACAGGGACGAGAGACCCAGTACTTC. Its protein product is CASSLGQGRETQYF.

This chain links TRBV2 with TRBJ2-7; perhaps TRBD2 as D (5 bases). The V and J ends lost 4 bases and 3 bases respectively, with 13 bases between them. The germline gives CDR1 SNHLY, CDR2 FYNNEI. This CDR3 is 14 amino acids long. CDR3: CASSGGSESYEQYF. In nucleotides, the CDR3 is TGTGCCAGCAGTGGCGGGTCAGAAAGCTACGAGCAGTACTTC.

The V call is TRBV23-1, the J call TRBJ1-5, with D possibly matching TRBD1 (5 bases). TRBV23-1 counts as an open reading frame of uncertain function. This CDR3 is 17 amino acids long. V shed 0 bases and J shed 5 bases, with 17 bases lying between them. CDR3 nucleotides: TGCGCCAGCAGTCAATCGATTCAGGGTAATACGGATCAGCCCCAGCATTTT. Its translation is CASSQSIQGNTDQPQHF.

The chain is built from TRBV30 and TRBJ1-2, with D hard to call. Trimming took off 4 bases at V and 2 bases at J, with 14 bases between the two ends. CDR3 length: 14 amino acids. Germline CDR1 reads GTSNPN; CDR2 reads SVGIG (reference sequence). Here the CDR3 reads CAWTRYTANYGYTF. CDR3 DNA: TGTGCCTGGACCCGATACACAGCGAACTATGGCTACACCTTC.

The CDR3 nucleotides are TGTGCCAGCAGTCCCCCCGGACAGGGGGCGAGCACAGATACGCAGTATTTT. Translating gives CASSPPGQGASTDTQYF. The J gene is TRBJ2-3, the V gene TRBV28; 11 positions match TRBD1. The germline gives CDR1 MDHEN, CDR2 SYDVKM. The CDR3 has 17 residues. V trimming: 5 bases; J trimming: 0 bases; junction bases outside the gene matches: 7. Combining the CDR3 with reference TRBV28 and TRBJ2-3 gives the whole variable domain DVKVTQSSRYLVKRTGEKVFLECVQDMDHENMFWYRQDPGLGLRLIYFSYDVKMKEKGDIPEGYSVSREKKERFSLILESASTNQTSMYLCASSPPGQGASTDTQYFGPGTRLTVL.

The gene calls are TRBV18 and TRBJ2-7; the D call may be TRBD1 or TRBD2 (5 bases each). The V end lost 6 bases, the J end lost 2 bases, and 11 bases lay between the germline ends. Germline V gene data show CDR1 as KGHSH and CDR2 as LQKENI. The CDR3 consists of 13 residues. This CDR3 is CASSGDETYEQYF. CDR3 DNA: TGTGCCAGCTCCGGGGACGAGACCTACGAGCAGTACTTC.

The V gene is TRBV7-9, the J gene TRBJ1-4; D unclear. Germline CDR1 and CDR2: SEHNR and FQNEAQ (reference sequence). The CDR3 has 15 amino acids. The V gene lost 1 base and the J gene lost 0 bases, with 6 bases spanning the gap. CDR3 DNA sequence: TGTGCCAGCAGCTTAGGGGATGCAACTAATGAAAAACTGTTTTTT. Protein sequence: CASSLGDATNEKLFF.

The genes are TRBV5-1 and TRBJ1-2; 7 positions agree with TRBD1. Germline V CDR1 and CDR2: SGHRS, YFSETQ. V lost 0 bases to trimming and J lost 4 bases; unmatched junction nucleotides: 12. This CDR3 has 17 residues. Here the CDR3 reads CASSLGDSPTLSYGYTF. The CDR3 region has the DNA TGCGCCAGCAGCTTGGGGGACAGCCCCACTCTCTCCTATGGCTACACCTTC.

The chain links TRBV19 to TRBJ2-4; possibly TRBD2 for D (6 bases). Germline CDR1 is LNHDA and CDR2 is SQIVND (reference sequence). This CDR3 spans 15 amino acids. The germline V and J ends were trimmed by 5 bases and 4 bases, with 15 bases remaining between them. The CDR3 is CASSARTGSKNIQYF. CDR3 bases: TGTGCCAGTAGTGCCAGAACCGGGAGTAAAAACATTCAGTACTTC.